Below, 7 T cell receptor beta chains from the same sample are listed, as sequenced in a study of blood T cells in healthy people across ages. A second PCR of 7 to 11 cycles used a sample-barcoded 5' primer and a J-beta primer mix. Each CDR3 protein is one row after TCRdb ran MiXCR on the 5' RACE reads. The sample holds 750,000 to 950,000 distinct CDR3 sequences, around 24% seen once. The sample was also linked to a second study, of T cells of mothers and their children.

Sequences were obtained from blood. These receptors were taken from a boy aged 10-17 years in good health.

The chain has TRBV28 and TRBJ2-5; 10 positions match TRBD1. This CDR3 is built from 17 residues. V lost 1 base and J lost 5; bases outside the gene matches: 10. From germline, CDR1 is MDHEN and CDR2 SYDVKM. The CDR3 protein is CASSLSLNDRGQETQYF. CDR3 nucleotides: TGTGCCAGCAGTTTATCCCTAAACGACAGGGGGCAGGAGACCCAGTACTTC.

The chain uses TRBV5-1 and TRBJ1-2, with 8 bases matching TRBD1. The V gene end was trimmed by 3 bases and the J gene end by 9 bases; junction bases not matched to a gene: 10. The CDR3 loop spans 14 amino acids. Germline CDR1 reads SGHRS; CDR2 reads YFSETQ. CDR3 sequence reads: CASSSDPTGERYTF. DNA for the CDR3: TGCGCCAGCAGCTCGGATCCGACAGGGGAGCGCTACACCTTC.

The chain combines TRBV5-5 with TRBJ2-2; TRBD1 matches at 8 bases. There are 15 residues in the CDR3. V lost 2 bases, J lost 7 bases, and 7 bases stayed unmatched. Per germline, CDR1 SGHKS and CDR2 YYEKEE (reference sequence). The CDR3 nucleotides read TGTGCCAGCAGCTTAAGACAGGGGAATTACGGGGAGCTGTTTTTT. Protein sequence: CASSLRQGNYGELFF. The entire variable domain, with the rest obtained from reference TRBV5-5 and TRBJ2-2, is as follows: DAGVTQSPTHLIKTRGQQVTLRCSPISGHKSVSWYQQVLGQGPQFIFQYYEKEERGRGNFPDRFSARQFPNYSSELNVNALLLGDSALYLCASSLRQGNYGELFFGEGSRLTVL.

This clonotype was seen a handful of times. CDR3 amino acids: CASSSGTAGSGANVLTF. The CDR3 DNA reads TGTGCCAGCAGCTCCGGGACGGCGGGTTCTGGGGCCAACGTCCTGACTTTC. This chain links TRBV7-3 with TRBJ2-6; perhaps D is TRBD1 or TRBD2 (5 bases each). This CDR3 contains 17 residues. The germline CDR1 and CDR2 sequences are SGHTA and FQGTGA. Trimming removed 4 bases at V and 1 base at J, with 14 bases between.

V usage is TRBV7-6 and J usage is TRBJ2-1; 9 bases line up with TRBD1. Germline CDR1 SGHVS, CDR2 FNYEAQ. The V segment lost 5 bases and the J segment 3 bases; nucleotides outside the gene matches: 2. This CDR3 has 14 residues. The CDR3 coding sequence is TGTGCCAGCAGCGACAGGGGGATCTACAATGAGCAGTTCTTC. Translation: CASSDRGIYNEQFF. The full variable domain, rest sourced from reference TRBV7-6 and TRBJ2-1, is GAGVSQSPRYKVTKRGQDVALRCDPISGHVSLYWYRQALGQGPEFLTYFNYEAQQDKSGLPNDRFSAERPEGSISTLTIQRTEQRDSAMYRCASSDRGIYNEQFFGPGTRLTVL.

The rearrangement joins TRBV20-1 to TRBJ2-4, with D possibly matching TRBD2 (5 bases). This CDR3 comprises 13 residues. Germline V gene sequence: CDR1 DFQATT, CDR2 SNEGSKA (reference sequence). Trimming took off 4 bases at V and 2 bases at J, with 9 bases between the two ends. CDR3 sequence (DNA): TGCAGTGCTAACAAGCGGACCAAAAACATTCAGTACTTC. Protein product: CSANKRTKNIQYF.

V usage is TRBV6-6 and J usage is TRBJ1-2, with a possible D match to TRBD1 (6 bases). In germline, CDR1 is MNHNY, CDR2 SVGAGI (reference sequence). The germline V and J ends were trimmed by 6 bases and 8 bases, with 16 bases remaining between them. The length of the CDR3 is 13 residues. The CDR3 DNA reads TGTGCCAGCAGCGATTACAGGGCCCTAGGCTACACCTTC. It codes for CASSDYRALGYTF.